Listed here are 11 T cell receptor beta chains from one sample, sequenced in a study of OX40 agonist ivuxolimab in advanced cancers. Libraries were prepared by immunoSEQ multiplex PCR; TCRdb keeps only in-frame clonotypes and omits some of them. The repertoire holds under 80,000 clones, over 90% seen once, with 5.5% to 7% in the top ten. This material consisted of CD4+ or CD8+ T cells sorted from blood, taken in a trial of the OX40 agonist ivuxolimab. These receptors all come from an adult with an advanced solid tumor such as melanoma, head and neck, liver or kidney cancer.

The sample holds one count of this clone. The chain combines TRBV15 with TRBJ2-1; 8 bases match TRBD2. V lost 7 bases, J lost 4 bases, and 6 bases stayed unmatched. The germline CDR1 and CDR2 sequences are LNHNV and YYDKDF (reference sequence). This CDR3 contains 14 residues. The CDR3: CATKVSGSYNEQFF. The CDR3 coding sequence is TGTGCCACCAAAGTAAGCGGGAGTTACAATGAGCAGTTCTTC.

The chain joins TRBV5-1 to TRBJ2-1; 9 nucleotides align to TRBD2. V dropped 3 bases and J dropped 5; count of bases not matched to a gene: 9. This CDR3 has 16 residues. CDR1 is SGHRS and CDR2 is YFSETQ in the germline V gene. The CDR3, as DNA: TGCGCCAGCAGCTGGCGGGGACTAGCTCGGGACAATGAGCAGTTCTTC. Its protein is CASSWRGLARDNEQFF.

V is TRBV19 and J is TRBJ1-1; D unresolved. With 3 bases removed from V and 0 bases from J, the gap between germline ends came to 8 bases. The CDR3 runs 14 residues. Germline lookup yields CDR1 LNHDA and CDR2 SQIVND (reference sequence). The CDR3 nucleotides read TGTGCCAGTAGTATTGGAGAGGTGAACACTGAAGCTTTCTTT. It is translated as CASSIGEVNTEAFF.

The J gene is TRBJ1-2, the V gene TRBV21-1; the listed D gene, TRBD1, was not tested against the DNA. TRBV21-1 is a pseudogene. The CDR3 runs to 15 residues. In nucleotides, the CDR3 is TGTGCCAGCCCGTTTGGGGACAGGCGCAACTATGGCTACACCTTC. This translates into CASPFGDRRNYGYTF.

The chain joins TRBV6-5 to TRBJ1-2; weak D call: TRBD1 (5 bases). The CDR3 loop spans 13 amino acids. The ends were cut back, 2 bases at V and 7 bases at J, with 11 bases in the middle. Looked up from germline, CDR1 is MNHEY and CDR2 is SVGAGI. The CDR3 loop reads CASSYGQGLGYTF. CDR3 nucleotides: TGTGCCAGCAGTTACGGTCAGGGTCTTGGCTACACCTTC.

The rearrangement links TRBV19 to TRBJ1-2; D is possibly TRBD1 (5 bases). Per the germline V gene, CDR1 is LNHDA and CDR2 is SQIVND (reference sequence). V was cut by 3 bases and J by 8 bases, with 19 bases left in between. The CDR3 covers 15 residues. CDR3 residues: CASSIVGEAAGGYTF. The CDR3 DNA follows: TGTGCCAGTAGTATCGTTGGAGAGGCTGCAGGGGGCTACACCTTC.

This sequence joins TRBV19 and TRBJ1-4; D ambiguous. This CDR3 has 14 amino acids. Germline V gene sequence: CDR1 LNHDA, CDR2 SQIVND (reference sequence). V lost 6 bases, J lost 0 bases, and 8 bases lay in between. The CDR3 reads CASSPGSTNEKLFF. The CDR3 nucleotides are TGTGCCAGTAGCCCGGGCTCAACTAATGAAAAACTGTTTTTT.

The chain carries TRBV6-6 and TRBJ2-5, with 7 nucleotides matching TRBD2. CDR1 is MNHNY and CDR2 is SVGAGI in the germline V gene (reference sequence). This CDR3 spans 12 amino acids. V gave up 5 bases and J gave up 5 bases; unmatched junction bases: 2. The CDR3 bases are TGTGCCAGCAGTAACGGGGGGGAGACCCAGTACTTC. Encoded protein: CASSNGGETQYF.

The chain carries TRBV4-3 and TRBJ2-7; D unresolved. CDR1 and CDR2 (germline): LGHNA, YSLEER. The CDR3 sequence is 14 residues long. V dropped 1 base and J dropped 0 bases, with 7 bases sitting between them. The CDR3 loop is CASSQGPSSYEQYF. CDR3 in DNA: TGCGCCAGCAGCCAAGGTCCGTCCTCCTACGAGCAGTACTTC.

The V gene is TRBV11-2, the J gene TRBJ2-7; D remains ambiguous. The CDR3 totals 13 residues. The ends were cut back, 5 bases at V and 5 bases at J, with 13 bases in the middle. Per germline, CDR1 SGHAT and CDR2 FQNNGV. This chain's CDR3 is CASSLGSSNEQYF. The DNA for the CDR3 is TGTGCCAGCAGCCTCGGAAGTTCGAACGAGCAGTACTTC.

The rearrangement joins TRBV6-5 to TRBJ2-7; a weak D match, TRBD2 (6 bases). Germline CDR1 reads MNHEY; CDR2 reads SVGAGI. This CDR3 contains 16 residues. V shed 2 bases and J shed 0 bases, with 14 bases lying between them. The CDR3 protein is CASSYVPAGPSYEQYF. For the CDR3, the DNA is TGTGCCAGCAGTTACGTGCCCGCGGGACCCTCCTACGAGCAGTACTTC.